The entry below gives a single T cell receptor (beta chain) sequence along with its context. Its antigen is unknown. The CDR3 length is 16 residues. V gave up 2 bases and J gave up 4 bases; unmatched junction bases: 6. CDR1 DFQATT and CDR2 SNEGSKA come from the germline V gene (reference sequence). This sample stems from a study of blood T cells in healthy people across ages. Whole-study findings and limits: Higher diversity and more naive CD4+ cells were features of long-lived donors, compared to aged donors. Bulk PBMC profiling left naive and antigen-experienced comparisons inconclusive.

Then a second PCR, running roughly 6 to 12 cycles, was carried out with a sample-barcoded 5' primer and a J-beta primer mix. Sequencing of every sample gave 2.5 million or more CDR3-containing paired-end reads. TCRdb reanalysed the 5' RACE reads using MiXCR and keeps one entry per CDR3 protein. In the table there are some 290,000 distinct CDR3 sequences, 25% to 30% of which are singletons. This sequence originates from a woman between 70 and 85 years old in good health. The sequenced sample consisted of blood. The chain links TRBV20-1 to TRBJ2-1, with 12 bases identical to TRBD2. The CDR3 DNA reads as TGCAGTGCTAGAACCGGGACTAGCGGGCCATACAATGAGCAGTTCTTC. The encoded protein is CSARTGTSGPYNEQFF.